The entry below describes one T cell receptor beta chain. The data were taken from a study of T-cell reconstitution after alpha-beta-depleted transplantation in children. Unique molecular identifiers were incorporated during preparation of the TCRbeta library. TCRdb re-called the PCR reads through MiXCR, storing one row per CDR3 protein. Of about 400,000 distinct CDR3 sequences in the sample, around 21% were seen once. The CDR3 consists of 14 residues. Germline V CDR1 and CDR2: DFQATT, SNEGSKA (reference sequence). Trimming removed 3 bases from V and 0 bases from J, with 12 bases in between. The sequencing used PBMCs from the stem cell graft donor, collected from the stem cell graft. This clonotype was obtained from a human donor who donated a stem cell graft to a child with acute myeloid leukemia. The V call is TRBV20-1, the J call TRBJ2-7; possible D gene TRBD2, 6 bases. CDR3 DNA sequence: TGCAGTGCTAGGGATGGCGGGATCTCCTACGAGCAGTACTTC. Translation gives CSARDGGISYEQYF.